In this sample, the clone carrying this T cell receptor beta chain turned up once. This specimen comes from a study of CD8 T cells in Susac syndrome. The germline gives CDR1 SGHTA, CDR2 FQGTGA. After removal of 5 bases from V and 6 bases from J, the junction contained 6 bases not matched to a gene. CDR3 length: 13 amino acids. Random hexamers were used to reverse transcribe the RNA input (about 0.45 to 1 ug). MiXCR was run by TCRdb on the immunoSEQ multiplex PCR reads, yielding one entry per CDR3 protein. The sample lists some 50,000 distinct CDR3 sequences; roughly 94% were seen once. The chain joins TRBV7-3 to TRBJ1-1; TRBD1 agrees at 7 bases. This clonotype was sampled from a human donor with Susac syndrome. The sample comprised CD8+ T cells from PBMCs. CDR3 coding DNA: TGTGCCAGCAGCGTAGGGGGCCGGCCTGAAGCTTTCTTT. Its protein is CASSVGGRPEAFF.